The TCR beta chain under discussion was sequenced for a study of immune evolution from preneoplasia to lung adenocarcinoma. This table comes from immunoSEQ multiplex PCR, and its TCRdb copy is limited to in-frame clones, with some not included. The table shows more than 9,500 clones, with about 84% occurring only once. Worth noting for this clone: Its specificity is unknown.

The study's findings and limits: Clonality was highest in normal lung, lower in later-stage lesions apparently. From normal lung to invasive adenocarcinoma, top clone frequencies appeared to decrease.

Patients had resection in Japan or China between 2014 and 2017. The sequence came from a person aged 45 to 69 with lung adenocarcinoma. Input material: FFPE tissue from an adenomatous hyperplasia lung lesion. Subset denoted: atypical adenomatous hyperplasia (AAH), lung preneoplasia.

The CDR3 is CASSKGRGANVLTF. CDR3 DNA sequence: TGTGCCAGTAGTAAAGGTCGAGGGGCCAACGTCCTGACTTTC. This chain uses TRBV19 with TRBJ2-6; D is unclear. Germline-derived CDR1 and CDR2 are LNHDA and SQIVND (reference sequence). V was pared by 4 bases and J by 4 bases, with 8 bases between. The CDR3 spans 14 residues.